The 2 T cell receptor beta chains listed next were all sequenced from one sample in a study of cytomegalovirus exposure and HLA in healthy donors. PCR involved 60 Vbeta and 13 Jbeta primers. Generated by immunoSEQ multiplex PCR, the TCRdb table keeps only in-frame clones and is missing some. The data contain 100,000 or so clones, about three quarters of them seen just once; the ten biggest clones take up over 9%. The sample taken for sequencing was PBMCs. The receptors stem from a man younger than 40 in good health and CMV-seropositive.

This chain connects TRBV5-4 to TRBJ2-3, with D possibly TRBD1 on 6 matching bases. The CDR3 extends over 15 amino acids. Germline V gene lookup returns CDR1 SGHNT and CDR2 YYREEE (reference sequence). Trimming pared 1 base from V and 4 bases from J, leaving 13 bases between. CDR3 DNA: TGTGCCAGCAGCTTGCTTCAGGGGAAAGCAGATACGCAGTATTTT. Amino acid sequence: CASSLLQGKADTQYF.

The chain couples TRBV7-9 to TRBJ2-5; 8 bases map to TRBD1. Germline lookup yields CDR1 SEHNR and CDR2 FQNEAQ (reference sequence). Trimming removed 5 bases from V and 5 bases from J; junction bases left unmatched: 4. CDR3 length: 13 amino acids. CDR3 loop: CASSRTGMETQYF. The CDR3 DNA follows: TGTGCCAGCAGCCGGACAGGGATGGAGACCCAGTACTTC.